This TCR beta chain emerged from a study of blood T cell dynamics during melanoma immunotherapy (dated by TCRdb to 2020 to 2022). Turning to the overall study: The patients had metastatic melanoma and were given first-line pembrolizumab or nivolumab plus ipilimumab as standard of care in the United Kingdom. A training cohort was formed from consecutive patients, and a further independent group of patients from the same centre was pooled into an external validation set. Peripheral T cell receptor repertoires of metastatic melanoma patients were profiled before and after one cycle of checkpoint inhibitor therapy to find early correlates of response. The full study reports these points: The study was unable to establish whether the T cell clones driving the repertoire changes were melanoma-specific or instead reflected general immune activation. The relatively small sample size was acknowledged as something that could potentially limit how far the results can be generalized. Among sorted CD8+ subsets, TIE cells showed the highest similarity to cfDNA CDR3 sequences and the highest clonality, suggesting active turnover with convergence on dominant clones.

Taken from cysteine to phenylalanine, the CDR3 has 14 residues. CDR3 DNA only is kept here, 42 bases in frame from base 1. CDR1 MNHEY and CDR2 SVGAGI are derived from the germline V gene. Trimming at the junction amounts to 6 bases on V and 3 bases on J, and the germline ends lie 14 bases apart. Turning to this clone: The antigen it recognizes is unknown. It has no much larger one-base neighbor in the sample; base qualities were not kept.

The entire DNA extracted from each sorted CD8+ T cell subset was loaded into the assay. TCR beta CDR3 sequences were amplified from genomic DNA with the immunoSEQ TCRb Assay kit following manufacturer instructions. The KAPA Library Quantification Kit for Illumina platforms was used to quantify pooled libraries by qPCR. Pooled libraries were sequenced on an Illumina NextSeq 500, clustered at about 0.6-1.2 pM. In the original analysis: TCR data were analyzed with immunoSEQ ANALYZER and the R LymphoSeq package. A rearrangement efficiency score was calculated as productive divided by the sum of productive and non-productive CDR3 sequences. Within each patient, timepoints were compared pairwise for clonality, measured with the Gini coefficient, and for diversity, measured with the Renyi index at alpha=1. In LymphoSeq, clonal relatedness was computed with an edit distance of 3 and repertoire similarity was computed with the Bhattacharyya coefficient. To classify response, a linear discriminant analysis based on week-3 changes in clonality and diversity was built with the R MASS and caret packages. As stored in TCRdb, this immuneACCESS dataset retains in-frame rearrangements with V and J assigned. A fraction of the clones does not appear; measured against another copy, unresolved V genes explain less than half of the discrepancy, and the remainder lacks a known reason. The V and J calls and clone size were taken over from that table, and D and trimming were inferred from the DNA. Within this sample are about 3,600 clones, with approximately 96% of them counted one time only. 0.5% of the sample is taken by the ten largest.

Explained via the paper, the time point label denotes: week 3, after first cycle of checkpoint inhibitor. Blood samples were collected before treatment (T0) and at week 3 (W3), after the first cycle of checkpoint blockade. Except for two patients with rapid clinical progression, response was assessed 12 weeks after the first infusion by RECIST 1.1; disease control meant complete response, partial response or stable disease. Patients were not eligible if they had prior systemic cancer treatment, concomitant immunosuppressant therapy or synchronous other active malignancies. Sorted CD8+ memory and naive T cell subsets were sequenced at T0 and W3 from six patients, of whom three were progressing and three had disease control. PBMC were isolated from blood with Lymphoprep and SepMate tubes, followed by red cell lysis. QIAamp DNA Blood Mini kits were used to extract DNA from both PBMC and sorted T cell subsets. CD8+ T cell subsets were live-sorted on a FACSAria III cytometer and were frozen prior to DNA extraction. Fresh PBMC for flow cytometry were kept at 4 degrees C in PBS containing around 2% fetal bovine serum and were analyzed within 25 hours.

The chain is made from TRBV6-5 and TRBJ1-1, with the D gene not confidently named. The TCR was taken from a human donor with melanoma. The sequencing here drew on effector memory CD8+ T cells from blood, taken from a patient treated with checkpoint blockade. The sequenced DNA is TGTGCCAGCAGCCAAAGACCTGGGGACACTGAAGCTTTCTTT. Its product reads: CASSQRPGDTEAFF.